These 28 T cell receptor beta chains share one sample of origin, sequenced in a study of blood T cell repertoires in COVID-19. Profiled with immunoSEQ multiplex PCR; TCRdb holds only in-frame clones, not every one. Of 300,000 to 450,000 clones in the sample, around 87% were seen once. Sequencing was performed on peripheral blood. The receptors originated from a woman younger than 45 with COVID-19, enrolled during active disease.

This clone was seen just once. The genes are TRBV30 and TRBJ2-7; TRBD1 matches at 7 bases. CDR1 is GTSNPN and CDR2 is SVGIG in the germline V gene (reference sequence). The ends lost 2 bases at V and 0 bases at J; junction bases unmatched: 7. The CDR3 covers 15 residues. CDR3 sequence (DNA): TGTGCCTGGAGTACGACGGACAGGAGCTCCTACGAGCAGTACTTC. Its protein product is CAWSTTDRSSYEQYF.

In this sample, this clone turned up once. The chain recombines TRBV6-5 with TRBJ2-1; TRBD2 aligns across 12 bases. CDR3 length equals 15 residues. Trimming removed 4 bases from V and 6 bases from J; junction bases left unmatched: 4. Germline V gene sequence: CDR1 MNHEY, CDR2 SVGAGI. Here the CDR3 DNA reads TGTGCCAGCAGTTGGACTAGCGGGATTGGCAATGAGCAGTTCTTC. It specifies CASSWTSGIGNEQFF.

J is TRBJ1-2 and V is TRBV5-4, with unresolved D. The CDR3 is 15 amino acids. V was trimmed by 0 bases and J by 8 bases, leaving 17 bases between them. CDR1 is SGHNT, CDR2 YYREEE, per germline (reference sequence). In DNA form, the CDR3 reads TGTGCCAGCAGCTTGGCTGGTTGGAGGGTAAGAGGCTACACCTTC. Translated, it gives CASSLAGWRVRGYTF.

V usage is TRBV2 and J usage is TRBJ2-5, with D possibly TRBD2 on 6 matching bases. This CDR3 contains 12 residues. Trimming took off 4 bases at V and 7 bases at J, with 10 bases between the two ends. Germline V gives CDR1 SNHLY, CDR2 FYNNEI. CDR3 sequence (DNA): TGTGCCAGCAGTGCGGGGCGGGGGACCCAGTACTTC. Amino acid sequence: CASSAGRGTQYF.

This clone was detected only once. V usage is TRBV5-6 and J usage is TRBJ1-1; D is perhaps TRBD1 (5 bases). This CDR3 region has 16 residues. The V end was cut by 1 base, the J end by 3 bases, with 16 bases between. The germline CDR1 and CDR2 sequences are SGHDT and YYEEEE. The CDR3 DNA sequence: TGTGCCAGCAGCTTGTTTGGACAAGGGTGGGACACTGAAGCTTTCTTT. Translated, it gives CASSLFGQGWDTEAFF.

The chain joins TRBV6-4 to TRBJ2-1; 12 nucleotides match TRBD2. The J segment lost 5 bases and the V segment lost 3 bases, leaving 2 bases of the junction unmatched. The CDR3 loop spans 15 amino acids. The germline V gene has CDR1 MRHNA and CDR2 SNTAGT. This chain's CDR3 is CASSETSGSHNEQFF. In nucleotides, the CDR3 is TGTGCCAGCAGTGAGACTAGCGGGAGTCACAATGAGCAGTTCTTC.

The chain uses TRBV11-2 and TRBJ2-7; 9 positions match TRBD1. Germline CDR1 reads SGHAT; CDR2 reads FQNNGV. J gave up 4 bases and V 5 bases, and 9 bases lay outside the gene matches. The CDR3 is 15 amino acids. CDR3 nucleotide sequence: TGTGCCAGCAGCCCGGGACAGGGTCCATGGTACGAGCAGTACTTC. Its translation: CASSPGQGPWYEQYF.

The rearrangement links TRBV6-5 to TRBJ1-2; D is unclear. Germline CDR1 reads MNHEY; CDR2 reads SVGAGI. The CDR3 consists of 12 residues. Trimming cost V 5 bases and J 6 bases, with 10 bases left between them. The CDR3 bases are TGTGCCAGCAGTAACGGCGGGAATGGCTACACCTTC. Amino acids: CASSNGGNGYTF.

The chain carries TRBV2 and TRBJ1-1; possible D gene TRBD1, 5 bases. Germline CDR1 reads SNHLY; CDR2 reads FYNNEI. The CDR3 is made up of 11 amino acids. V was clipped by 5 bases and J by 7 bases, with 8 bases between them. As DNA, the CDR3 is TGTGCCAGCAGTCAGGGTTATGAAGCTTTCTTT. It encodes CASSQGYEAFF.

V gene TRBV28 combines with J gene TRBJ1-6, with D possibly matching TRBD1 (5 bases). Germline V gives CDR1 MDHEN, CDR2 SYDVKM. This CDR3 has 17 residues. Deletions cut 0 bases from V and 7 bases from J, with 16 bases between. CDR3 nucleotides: TGTGCCAGCAGTTTATGGGGCGTGACAGTCCAGAATTCACCCCTCCACTTT. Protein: CASSLWGVTVQNSPLHF.

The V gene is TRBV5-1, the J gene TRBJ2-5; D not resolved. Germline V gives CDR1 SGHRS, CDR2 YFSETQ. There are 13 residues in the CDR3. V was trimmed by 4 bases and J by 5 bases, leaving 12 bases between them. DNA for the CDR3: TGCGCCAGCAGCGCCGGGTCCGGGGAGACCCAGTACTTC. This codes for CASSAGSGETQYF.

The DNA for the CDR3 is TGCGCCAGCAGCCTCCGGACAGGGGGAGTTAATGAGCAGTTCTTC. It specifies CASSLRTGGVNEQFF. The V call is TRBV5-1, the J call TRBJ2-1, with 10 bases identical to TRBD1. The V gene's germline CDR1 is SGHRS and CDR2 YFSETQ. The CDR3 covers 15 residues. After removal of 4 bases from V and 7 bases from J, the junction contained 8 bases not matched to a gene.

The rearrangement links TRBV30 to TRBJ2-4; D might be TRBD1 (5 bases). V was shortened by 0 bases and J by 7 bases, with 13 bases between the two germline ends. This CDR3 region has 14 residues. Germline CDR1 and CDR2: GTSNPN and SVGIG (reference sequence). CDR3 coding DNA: TGTGCCTGGAGTGTAGGGGTCAGGGTGAACATTCAGTACTTC. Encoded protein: CAWSVGVRVNIQYF.

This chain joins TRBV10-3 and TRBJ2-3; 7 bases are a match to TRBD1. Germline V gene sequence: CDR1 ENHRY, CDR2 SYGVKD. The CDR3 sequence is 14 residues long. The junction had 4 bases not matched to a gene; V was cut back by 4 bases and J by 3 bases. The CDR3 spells CAISVGTATDTQYF. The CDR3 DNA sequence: TGTGCCATCAGTGTAGGGACAGCTACAGATACGCAGTATTTT.

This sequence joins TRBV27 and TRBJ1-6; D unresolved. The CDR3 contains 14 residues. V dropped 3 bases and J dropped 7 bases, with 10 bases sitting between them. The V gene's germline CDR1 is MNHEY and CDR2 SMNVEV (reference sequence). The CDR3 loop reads CASSFAGENSPLHF. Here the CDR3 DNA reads TGTGCCAGCAGTTTTGCCGGGGAGAATTCACCCCTCCACTTT.

As DNA, the CDR3 is TGTGCCAGCAGCTTAGGGACACGGCATTCACCCCTCCACTTT. Translation: CASSLGTRHSPLHF. The chain carries TRBV7-9 and TRBJ1-6; possible D gene TRBD1, 5 bases. V lost 1 base to trimming and J lost 8 bases, with 9 bases between them. This CDR3 comprises 14 residues. Germline-derived CDR1 and CDR2 are SEHNR and FQNEAQ (reference sequence). Variable domain in full (rest from reference TRBV7-9 and TRBJ1-6): DTGVSQNPRHKITKRGQNVTFRCDPISEHNRLYWYRQTLGQGPEFLTYFQNEAQLEKSRLLSDRFSAERPKGSFSTLEIQRTEQGDSAMYLCASSLGTRHSPLHFGNGTRLTVT.

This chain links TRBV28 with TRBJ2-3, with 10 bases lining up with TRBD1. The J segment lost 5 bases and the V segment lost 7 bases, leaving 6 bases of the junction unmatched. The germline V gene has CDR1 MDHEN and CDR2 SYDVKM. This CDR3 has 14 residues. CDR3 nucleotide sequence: TGTGCCAGCATGACAGGGGGCTCTGGAGATACGCAGTATTTT. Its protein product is CASMTGGSGDTQYF.

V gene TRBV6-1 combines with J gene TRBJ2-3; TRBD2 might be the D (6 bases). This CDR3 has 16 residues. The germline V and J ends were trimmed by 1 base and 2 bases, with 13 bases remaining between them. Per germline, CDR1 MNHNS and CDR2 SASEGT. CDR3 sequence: CASSEGVGSPTDTQYF. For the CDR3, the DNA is TGTGCCAGCAGTGAAGGTGTCGGGAGTCCCACAGATACGCAGTATTTT.

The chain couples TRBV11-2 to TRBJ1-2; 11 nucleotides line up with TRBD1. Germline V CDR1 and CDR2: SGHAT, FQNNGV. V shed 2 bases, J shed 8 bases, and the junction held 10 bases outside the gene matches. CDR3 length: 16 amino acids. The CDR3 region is CASSLPGTGGRGGYTF. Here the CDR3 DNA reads TGTGCCAGCAGCTTACCAGGGACAGGGGGAAGAGGAGGCTACACCTTC.

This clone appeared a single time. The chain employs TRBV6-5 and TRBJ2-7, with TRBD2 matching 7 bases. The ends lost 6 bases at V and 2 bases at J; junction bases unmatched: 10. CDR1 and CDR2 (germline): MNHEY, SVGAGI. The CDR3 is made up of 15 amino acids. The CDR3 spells CASREQGGLTYEQYF. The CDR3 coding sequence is TGTGCCAGCAGGGAGCAGGGAGGGCTGACCTACGAGCAGTACTTC.

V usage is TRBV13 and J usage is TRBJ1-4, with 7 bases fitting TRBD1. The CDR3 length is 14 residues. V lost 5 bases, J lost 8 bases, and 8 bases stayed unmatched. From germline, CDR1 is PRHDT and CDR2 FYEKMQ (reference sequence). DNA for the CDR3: TGTGCCAGCAGCCAGGGGGGCGCGACCGAAAAACTGTTTTTT. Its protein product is CASSQGGATEKLFF.

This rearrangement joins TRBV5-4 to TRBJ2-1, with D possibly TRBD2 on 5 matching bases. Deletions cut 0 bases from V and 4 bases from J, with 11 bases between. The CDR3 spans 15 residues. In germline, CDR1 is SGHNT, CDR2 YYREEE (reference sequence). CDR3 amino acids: CASSLESSPYNEQFF. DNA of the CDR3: TGTGCCAGCAGCTTGGAGTCTAGCCCATACAATGAGCAGTTCTTC.

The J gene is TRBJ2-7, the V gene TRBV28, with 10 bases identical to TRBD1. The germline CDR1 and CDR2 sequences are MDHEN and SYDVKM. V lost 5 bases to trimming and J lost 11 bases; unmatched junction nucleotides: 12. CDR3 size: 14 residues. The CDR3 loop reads CASSRPGQGTKKYF. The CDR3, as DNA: TGTGCCAGCAGTCGCCCGGGACAGGGGACGAAGAAGTACTTC.

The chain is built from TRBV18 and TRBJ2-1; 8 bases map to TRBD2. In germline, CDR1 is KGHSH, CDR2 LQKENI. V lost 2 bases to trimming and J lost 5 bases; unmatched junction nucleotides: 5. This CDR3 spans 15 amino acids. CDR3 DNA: TGTGCCAGCTCACCAACTAGCGGTGGGAACAATGAGCAGTTCTTC. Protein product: CASSPTSGGNNEQFF.

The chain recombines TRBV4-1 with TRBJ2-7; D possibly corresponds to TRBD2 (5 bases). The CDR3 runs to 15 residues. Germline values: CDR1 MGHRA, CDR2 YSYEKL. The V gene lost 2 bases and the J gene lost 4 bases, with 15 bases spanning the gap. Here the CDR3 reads CASSQFVLARYEQYF. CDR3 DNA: TGCGCCAGCAGCCAATTTGTCCTAGCCCGATACGAGCAGTACTTC.

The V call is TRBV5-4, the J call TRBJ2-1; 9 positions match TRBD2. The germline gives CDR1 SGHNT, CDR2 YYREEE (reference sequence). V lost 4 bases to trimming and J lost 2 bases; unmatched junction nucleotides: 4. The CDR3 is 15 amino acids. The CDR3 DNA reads TGTGCCAGCAGCGAACTAGCGGGCACCTACAATGAGCAGTTCTTC. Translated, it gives CASSELAGTYNEQFF.

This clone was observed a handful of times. The CDR3 loop reads CASSQDHRAGYTF. As DNA, the CDR3 is TGTGCCAGCAGCCAAGACCACAGGGCTGGCTACACCTTC. The chain joins TRBV4-2 to TRBJ1-2; a weak D match, TRBD1 (6 bases). Germline CDR1 is LGHNA and CDR2 is YNFKEQ. This CDR3 comprises 13 residues. With 0 bases removed from V and 7 bases from J, the gap between germline ends came to 9 bases.

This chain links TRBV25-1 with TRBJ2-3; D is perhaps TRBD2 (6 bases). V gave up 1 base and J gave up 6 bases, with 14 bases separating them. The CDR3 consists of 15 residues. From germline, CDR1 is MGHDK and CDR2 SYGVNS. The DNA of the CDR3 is TGTGCCAGCAGTGAATGGGTAGCGGTTGGTGATACGCAGTATTTT. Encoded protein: CASSEWVAVGDTQYF.